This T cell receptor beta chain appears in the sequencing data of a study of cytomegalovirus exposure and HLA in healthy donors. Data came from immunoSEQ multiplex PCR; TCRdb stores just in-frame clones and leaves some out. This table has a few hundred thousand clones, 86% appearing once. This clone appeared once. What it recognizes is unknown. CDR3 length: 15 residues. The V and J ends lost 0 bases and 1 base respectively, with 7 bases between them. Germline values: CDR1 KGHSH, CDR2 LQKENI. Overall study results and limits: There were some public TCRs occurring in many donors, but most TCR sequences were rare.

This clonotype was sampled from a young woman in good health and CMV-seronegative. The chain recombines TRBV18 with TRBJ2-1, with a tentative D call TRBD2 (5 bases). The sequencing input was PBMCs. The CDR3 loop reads CASSPPSGSYNEQFF. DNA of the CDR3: TGTGCCAGCTCACCACCGTCGGGGTCCTACAATGAGCAGTTCTTC.